This note documents a single T cell receptor beta chain sequence. Its antigen is undetermined. The junction differs from germline at one of its ends, possibly a read error. TCR beta cDNA was prepared out of approximately 500 ng total RNA by means of a constant-region primer. Slightly modified ARM-PCR with three nested multiplex PCR rounds yielded TCR beta libraries. Primers for the first two PCR rounds were TRBV1-TRBV30 forward primers and a C-beta reverse primer (around 11 cycles per round). Each CDR3 protein is one row after TCRdb ran MiXCR on the multiplex PCR reads. Among 110,000 or so distinct CDR3 sequences listed, roughly 80% were seen once. The V gene's germline CDR1 is MGHRA and CDR2 YSYEKL. CDR3 length: 18 residues. Extraction of RNA together with DNA used about 17-34 mg of unsorted bulk tissue. No patient had received treatment, and all had chronic HBV infection. This entry belongs to a study of tumor-infiltrating lymphocytes in primary liver carcinoma.

Points from the study as a whole: Tumors had a top-250-clone fraction that was significantly higher than blood (p = 0.039).

This receptor was taken from a man aged 35 to 55 with primary liver carcinoma and hepatitis B virus infection. This chain links TRBV4-1 with TRBJ2-6; 9 bases are shared with TRBD1. Sequencing was performed on liver tumor tissue from sampling region 3. Subset reported: tumor region T3, left-lateral pole. CDR3 DNA sequence: TGCCCCAGCAGCCAACTGGGACAGGGTGTCGGAGGGGCCAACGTCCTGACTTTC. It yields the protein CPSSQLGQGVGGANVLTF.